These T cell receptor beta chains were read from a single sample in a study of T cells in Graves' hyperthyroidism and ophthalmopathy. TCRdb reprocessed the multiplex PCR reads via MiXCR and lists one record per CDR3 protein. The sample has fewer than 350,000 distinct CDR3 sequences; approximately 18% are singletons. Material for sequencing was blood. Receptors originate from a man aged 45 to 65 with Graves' ophthalmopathy. Both conserved end residues are part of each CDR3. The D gene is left open where the match is weak.

V: TRBV9; D: TRBD1; J: TRBJ1-6; CDR3: CASGQGNSSPLHF
V: TRBV9; D: NA; J: TRBJ2-1; CDR3: CASSSSAGFYNEQFF
V: TRBV3-1; D: NA; J: TRBJ2-7; CDR3: CASSLGASDSYEQYF
V: TRBV6-2/TRBV6-3; D: NA; J: TRBJ2-1; CDR3: CASQESSYNEQFF
V: TRBV19; D: NA; J: TRBJ2-7; CDR3: CASSSAGGLYEQYF
V: TRBV20-1; D: TRBD1; J: TRBJ2-2; CDR3: CSARTGNAGELFF
V: TRBV20-1; D: NA; J: TRBJ2-7; CDR3: CSAPGHFEQYF
V: TRBV13; D: NA; J: TRBJ1-2; CDR3: CASSFGGSGYTF
V: TRBV20-1; D: NA; J: TRBJ2-3; CDR3: CSARAGTFPTDTQYF
V: TRBV20-1; D: TRBD1; J: TRBJ1-5; CDR3: CSASYRQGGNQPQDF
V: TRBV30; D: NA; J: TRBJ1-5; CDR3: CAWSLDWGNQPQHF
V: TRBV5-1; D: TRBD1; J: TRBJ1-4; CDR3: CASSLSTGGSNEKLFF
V: TRBV29-1; D: NA; J: TRBJ2-5; CDR3: CSALRSETQYF
V: TRBV6-2/TRBV6-3; D: NA; J: TRBJ1-1; CDR3: CASARRGKAFF
V: TRBV20-1; D: NA; J: TRBJ2-3; CDR3: CSASRGISTDTQYF
V: TRBV7-2; D: NA; J: TRBJ2-3; CDR3: CASSAGPPGGADTQYF
V: TRBV7-9; D: TRBD1; J: TRBJ2-2; CDR3: CASSANRGTGYTGELFF
V: TRBV7-3; D: NA; J: TRBJ2-1; CDR3: CASSLHYHGEQFF
V: TRBV5-6; D: NA; J: TRBJ2-7; CDR3: CASSPGETGYEQYF
V: TRBV28; D: NA; J: TRBJ1-1; CDR3: CASSLVRMNTEAFF
V: TRBV20-1; D: NA; J: TRBJ1-1; CDR3: CSAEKETATEAFF
V: TRBV20-1; D: TRBD1; J: TRBJ1-2; CDR3: CSASLRGQRGYTF
V: TRBV11-2; D: NA; J: TRBJ2-7; CDR3: CASSWAVEQYF
V: TRBV2; D: NA; J: TRBJ2-7; CDR3: CASSFRPSVEQYF
V: TRBV6-2/TRBV6-3; D: NA; J: TRBJ2-1; CDR3: CASKKPGSFHNEQFF
V: TRBV6-1; D: TRBD1; J: TRBJ2-6; CDR3: CASTSGQGISGANVLTF
V: TRBV2; D: TRBD2; J: TRBJ2-2; CDR3: CASKRTSGGSFANTGELFF
V: TRBV5-1; D: NA; J: TRBJ2-7; CDR3: CASSLAMGPAWSYEQYF
V: TRBV20-1; D: TRBD1; J: TRBJ1-5; CDR3: CSAKPGQGDNQPQHF
V: TRBV30; D: NA; J: TRBJ2-1; CDR3: CAWSALLGRGSYNEQFF
V: TRBV5-1; D: TRBD1; J: TRBJ1-4; CDR3: CASSYTGVGEKLFF
V: TRBV20-1; D: NA; J: TRBJ1-5; CDR3: CSARVGGSDNQPQHF
V: TRBV10-3; D: NA; J: TRBJ2-6; CDR3: CATSGGAAGANVLTF
V: TRBV3-1; D: TRBD2; J: TRBJ2-3; CDR3: CASSQDRLAGVTDTQYF
V: TRBV7-2; D: TRBD1; J: TRBJ1-5; CDR3: CASSLYSTGGWRNQPQHF
V: TRBV9; D: TRBD2; J: TRBJ2-1; CDR3: CASSVGSSGSHNEQFF
V: TRBV12-3/TRBV12-4; D: TRBD2; J: TRBJ2-1; CDR3: CASTASGTSSIEQFF
V: TRBV6-1; D: TRBD1; J: TRBJ2-7; CDR3: CASSRGQGIYEQYF
V: TRBV6-5; D: NA; J: TRBJ1-1; CDR3: CASSYAPPGLEAFF
V: TRBV27; D: TRBD1; J: TRBJ1-1; CDR3: CASSKGAAMNTEAFF
V: TRBV9; D: NA; J: TRBJ1-4; CDR3: CATQGLSPRDEKLFF
V: TRBV7-9; D: NA; J: TRBJ2-1; CDR3: CASSFSFDNEQFF
V: TRBV20-1; D: TRBD2; J: TRBJ2-3; CDR3: CSASGTSGTDTQYF
V: TRBV9; D: TRBD2; J: TRBJ2-5; CDR3: CASSVEGAGGLETQYF
V: TRBV4-2; D: TRBD2; J: TRBJ2-1; CDR3: CASSLAGSGVYEQFF
V: TRBV2; D: NA; J: TRBJ1-5; CDR3: CASSEQEVRGPQHF